This TCR beta chain was documented in a study of T cells in Graves' hyperthyroidism and ophthalmopathy. This clonotype was detected ten times or more. Amplification targeted TCR beta CDR3 regions from RNA transcripts. The TCR CDR3 was amplified in a first-round RT-PCR using the HTBI primer set. Via MiXCR, TCRdb re-called the multiplex PCR reads, giving one row per CDR3 protein. The sample holds under 400,000 distinct CDR3 sequences, around 14% seen once. Source material: blood. The origin of this receptor is a woman aged 60 to 75 with Graves' hyperthyroidism.

CDR3 nucleotides: TGCAGTGCGGAGGGACAGGTGAACACTGAAGCTTTCTTT. Translated: CSAEGQVNTEAFF. J is TRBJ1-1 and V is TRBV20-1; 8 bases align to TRBD1. Per germline, CDR1 DFQATT and CDR2 SNEGSKA (reference sequence). V shed 6 bases, J shed 0 bases, and the junction held 3 bases outside the gene matches. This CDR3 is 13 amino acids long.